A selection of T cell receptor beta chains follows, all from one sample in a study of beta chain features in type 1 diabetes. The assay was immunoSEQ multiplex PCR, and TCRdb's table has in-frame clones only and misses some. The top ten clones hold over 0.008% of a sample with about 360,000 clones, 10% to 15% of them seen once. The sequencing sample was made of naive CD4+ T cells from blood. The receptors were gathered from a woman between 18 and 29 years old with type 1 diabetes. CDR3s include the opening cysteine and the closing phenylalanine or tryptophan. D genes are given only for firm matches. Clone size, where shown, is once, few, many, or a class for clones that have expanded.

>NA|TRBV29-1|TRBJ2-7|NA
CSVATGDYEQYF
TGCAGCGTTGCAACCGGGGACTACGAGCAGTACTTC
>NA|TRBV4-3|TRBJ1-3|TRBD1
CASSQDGTGAHIYF
TGCGCCAGCAGCCAAGATGGGACAGGGGCTCACATATATTTT
>few|TRBV7-2|TRBJ2-5|NA
CASSPSRFLETQYF
TGTGCCAGCAGCCCCTCTCGGTTTCTCGAGACCCAGTACTTC
>NA|TRBV15|TRBJ1-5|TRBD1
CATSTWGPRGSNQPQHF
TGTGCCACCAGCACCTGGGGGCCCAGGGGGAGCAATCAGCCCCAGCATTTT
>few|TRBV7-9|TRBJ1-1|NA
CASSPGRFNTEAFF
TGTGCCAGCAGCCCAGGAAGGTTTAACACTGAAGCTTTCTTT
>few|TRBV5-1|TRBJ2-5|TRBD1
CASSLGTGGRETQYF
TGCGCCAGCAGCTTGGGAACAGGGGGTCGGGAGACCCAGTACTTC
>NA|TRBV30|TRBJ1-5|NA
CAWSGGVGQPQHF
TGTGCCTGGAGTGGGGGAGTAGGGCAGCCCCAGCATTTT
>few|TRBV7-2|TRBJ2-1|NA
CASSLSGPSYNEQFF
TGTGCCAGCAGCCTAAGCGGCCCCTCCTACAATGAGCAGTTCTTC
>NA|TRBV29-1|TRBJ1-1|NA
CSSHRVTEAFF
TGCAGCTCCCACAGGGTTACTGAAGCTTTCTTT
>NA|TRBV5-1|TRBJ2-2|NA
CASSLARTNTGELFF
TGCGCCAGCAGCTTGGCCAGGACGAACACCGGGGAGCTGTTTTTT
>NA|TRBV4-1|TRBJ1-5|NA
CASRRSGAADQPQHF
TGCGCCAGCCGCCGGAGTGGTGCCGCGGATCAGCCCCAGCATTTT
>few|TRBV7-2|TRBJ2-7|NA
CASSPDGYSYEQYF
TGTGCCAGCAGCCCCGACGGGTACTCCTACGAGCAGTACTTC
>NA|TRBV4-3|TRBJ1-1|NA
CASSQDRAATEAFF
TGCGCCAGCAGCCAAGACAGGGCCGCCACTGAAGCTTTCTTT
>few|TRBV5-1|TRBJ1-1|NA
CASSSGRVNTEAFF
TGCGCCAGCAGCTCCGGCAGGGTCAACACTGAAGCTTTCTTT
>NA|TRBV28|TRBJ2-1|TRBD2
CASSLRGLGAGVPYEQFF
TGTGCCAGCAGTTTAAGGGGGTTGGGAGCGGGAGTTCCCTATGAGCAGTTCTTC
>NA|TRBV29-1|TRBJ2-7|TRBD2
CSVGELAGSYEQYF
TGCAGCGTTGGGGAACTAGCGGGCTCCTACGAGCAGTACTTC
>few|TRBV18|TRBJ1-1|NA
CASSPQWNTEAFF
TGTGCCAGCTCACCTCAATGGAACACTGAAGCTTTCTTT
>few|TRBV15|TRBJ1-1|NA
CATSSRTEGTEAFF
TGTGCCACCAGCTCCAGGACAGAGGGCACTGAAGCTTTCTTT
>few|TRBV10-3|TRBJ2-3|NA
CAISELYGADTQYF
TGTGCCATCAGTGAGTTATACGGGGCAGATACGCAGTATTTT